Listed below are T cell receptor beta chains from one sample, sequenced in a study of T-cell reconstitution after alpha-beta-depleted transplantation in children. TCRdb called the PCR reads again in MiXCR, with one record for every CDR3 protein. This table has about 610,000 distinct CDR3 sequences, about 11% appearing once. The material was PBMCs from the stem cell graft donor, obtained from the stem cell graft. Source of these receptors: a human donor who donated a stem cell graft to a child with acute myeloid leukemia. Each CDR3 is given with its conserved first and last residue. The D gene is left open where the match is weak. Expanded clones get a size class; other rows say once, few or many, or leave the size out.

few	TRBJ1-5	TRBV6-1	.	TGTGCCAGCCTCGACTCAACCCTCCGGAGGAATCAGCCCCAGCATTTT	CASLDSTLRRNQPQHF
few	TRBJ2-5	TRBV2	TRBD2	TGTGCCAGCAGTGTCTCCGGGACTAGGACTCAAGAGACCCAGTACTTC	CASSVSGTRTQETQYF
many	TRBJ2-5	TRBV10-3	.	TGTGCCATCAGTGTTGGCAGCCAGGAGACCCAGTACTTC	CAISVGSQETQYF
many	TRBJ2-1	TRBV20-1	.	TGCAGTGCTAGAGACTCATTGTTGGGGAACTACTACAATGAGCAGTTCTTC	CSARDSLLGNYYNEQFF
few	TRBJ1-1	TRBV5-1	TRBD1	TGCGCCAGCACCACTCTAGTGACCGGGACAGGGGCCTCCCAAGCTTTCTTT	CASTTLVTGTGASQAFF
few	TRBJ1-1	TRBV29-1	.	TGCAGCGTTGCTGGCAGGGCGTTCACTGAAGCTTTCTTT	CSVAGRAFTEAFF
.	TRBJ2-1	TRBV29-1	TRBD2	TGCAGCGTTGACCTAGCGGGAGTATTAGATGAGCAGTTCTTC	CSVDLAGVLDEQFF
many	TRBJ1-4	TRBV28	.	TGTGCCAGCAGTCCCGGGAGGGGTACAACTAATGAAAAACTGTTTTTT	CASSPGRGTTNEKLFF
few	TRBJ2-5	TRBV20-1	.	TGCAGTGCTAGAGTTACGACAGTCACAGAGACCCAGTACTTC	CSARVTTVTETQYF
many	TRBJ2-1	TRBV20-1	TRBD2	TGCAGTGCTTCCCTACCGGGACTAGAATGGAGCAATGAGCAGTTCTTC	CSASLPGLEWSNEQFF
many	TRBJ2-1	TRBV7-3	.	TGTGCCAGCAGCTTAAGCGCGAACCCAACGGATGAGCAGTTCTTC	CASSLSANPTDEQFF
many	TRBJ1-1	TRBV28	.	TGTGCCAGCAGTTTAAGCTCTGAAGCTTTCTTT	CASSLSSEAFF
many	TRBJ2-2	TRBV6-2/TRBV6-3	.	TGTGCCAGCAGCCAAACCGACGGAATCGGGGAGCTGTTTTTT	CASSQTDGIGELFF
few	TRBJ2-3	TRBV5-1	.	TGCGCCAGCGCCTTGGACCAACCTAGCACAGATACGCAGTATTTT	CASALDQPSTDTQYF
few	TRBJ2-7	TRBV24-1	TRBD2	TGTGCCACCAGTGCCTCCACCGGACTAGCGGGAGGACCCTACGAGCAGTACTTC	CATSASTGLAGGPYEQYF
few	TRBJ1-3	TRBV6-5	.	TGTGCCAGCAGGACCCCGACAAACACCATATATTTT	CASRTPTNTIYF
.	TRBJ2-1	TRBV2	.	TGTGCCAGCTTACAGGTTTTTGAGCAGTTCTTC	CASLQVFEQFF
once	TRBJ2-7	TRBV4-2	TRBD1	TGTGCCAGCAGCCAACAGGGGGCTGAAGAGCAGTACTTC	CASSQQGAEEQYF
.	TRBJ1-6	TRBV7-3	.	TGTGCCAGCAGCTTACAGGCGGGCGTTTCACCCCTCCACTTT	CASSLQAGVSPLHF
many	TRBJ2-2	TRBV4-3	.	TGCGCCAGCAGCCAAGACTGGGAAATCACCGGGGAGCTGTTTTTT	CASSQDWEITGELFF
few	TRBJ2-7	TRBV10-3	TRBD2	TGTGCCATCAGTGAGTCGGTAGCGGGAGATAGTTACGAGCAGTACTTC	CAISESVAGDSYEQYF
.	TRBJ2-1	TRBV29-1	TRBD1	TGCAGCGTCCGTACCCGAGGGGACAGAGACGTTGAGCAGTTCTTC	CSVRTRGDRDVEQFF
many	TRBJ2-3	TRBV20-1	TRBD2	TGCAGTGCGGGGCGACTAGCGGGATTTCAAGATACGCAGTATTTT	CSAGRLAGFQDTQYF
.	TRBJ1-3	TRBV5-1	.	TGCGCCAGCAGCTTGGCGCTGGGGGCAGGAGGAAACACCATATATTTT	CASSLALGAGGNTIYF
.	TRBJ1-2	TRBV6-2/TRBV6-3	.	TGTGCCAGCAAGGAGGGGATCTATGGCTACACCTTC	CASKEGIYGYTF
few	TRBJ2-1	TRBV3-1	.	TGTGCCAGCAGTTTCTGGGCCACCCCTGCCCTACCCAATTACAATGAGCAGTTCTTC	CASSFWATPALPNYNEQFF
many	TRBJ2-5	TRBV6-4	TRBD1	TGTGCCAGCACCCAGAGACGAAGGACAGGGGGTGAGGGAGGGCAAGAGACCCAGTACTTC	CASTQRRRTGGEGGQETQYF
.	TRBJ2-5	TRBV29-1	TRBD2	TGCAGCGTTGAAGGGACTAGCGGGAGGGGGTACCAAGAGACCCAGTACTTC	CSVEGTSGRGYQETQYF
.	TRBJ2-1	TRBV20-1	TRBD2	TGCAGTGCTAGTCTGGGAGGGGTCCATGAGCAGTTCTTC	CSASLGGVHEQFF
many	TRBJ2-3	TRBV9	TRBD2	TGTGCCAGCAGCGTAGCCAGCGGGACTAGCGGGAGGAAAGTCCTCGGAGATACGCAGTATTTT	CASSVASGTSGRKVLGDTQYF
many	TRBJ1-5	TRBV7-2	TRBD1	TGTGCCAGCAGCTTAGACAGGGGGGCGAATCAGCCCCAGCATTTT	CASSLDRGANQPQHF
.	TRBJ2-1	TRBV7-3	TRBD2	TGTGCCAGCAGCCGAGACCATACTAGCGGGAGAGATGAGCAGTTCTTC	CASSRDHTSGRDEQFF
.	TRBJ2-5	TRBV12-3/TRBV12-4	.	TGTGCCAGCAGCCGAGTTGGGCAGACCCAGTACTTC	CASSRVGQTQYF
few	TRBJ2-7	TRBV11-1	TRBD2	TGTGCCAGCAGCTTATACCCAGGACTAGCGTCCCACGAGCAGTACTTC	CASSLYPGLASHEQYF
.	TRBJ2-3	TRBV7-9	.	TGTGCCAGCACCCTAATAACAGATACGCAGTATTTT	CASTLITDTQYF
many	TRBJ1-3	TRBV20-1	TRBD1	TGCAGTGCTTCCCCCAGGGGGCGCGGGAACACCATATATTTT	CSASPRGRGNTIYF
.	TRBJ2-3	TRBV30	TRBD2	TGTGCCTGGAGTCCACTAGCGGGAGGACCAGATACGCAGTATTTT	CAWSPLAGGPDTQYF
few	TRBJ1-5	TRBV7-2	TRBD1	TGTGCCAGCAGCTTGGTAGGGACAGTGATTCAGCCCCAGCATTTT	CASSLVGTVIQPQHF
.	TRBJ1-4	TRBV12-3/TRBV12-4	.	TGTGCCAGCAGGGCCCGGGAGGCAACTAATGAAAAACTGTTTTTT	CASRAREATNEKLFF
.	TRBJ1-1	TRBV29-1	TRBD1	TGCAGCGTTGAAAGGACAGGGAACACTGAAGCTTTCTTT	CSVERTGNTEAFF
few	TRBJ2-7	TRBV5-1	.	TGCGCCAGCAGCTTGAAGCACGGGACATCCTACGAGCAGTACTTC	CASSLKHGTSYEQYF
few	TRBJ2-3	TRBV6-1	TRBD2	TGTGCCAGCAGTGGGACTAGCGGGACAGGAGATACGCAGTATTTT	CASSGTSGTGDTQYF
many	TRBJ2-3	TRBV29-1	.	TGCAGCGTTGTGGGGGGGGGCGGGAGCACAGATACGCAGTATTTT	CSVVGGGGSTDTQYF
.	TRBJ2-6	TRBV3-1	.	TGTGCCAGCAGCCAACAGGGCGCCGGGGCCAACGTCCTGACTTTC	CASSQQGAGANVLTF
few	TRBJ2-3	TRBV12-3/TRBV12-4	TRBD2	TGTGCCAGCAGCCCCATAGCGGGAGGGCTAGGTACGCAGTATTTT	CASSPIAGGLGTQYF
many	TRBJ2-7	TRBV9	.	TGTGCCAGCAGCCCACGACAGGGAGGCCCTTACGAGCAGTACTTC	CASSPRQGGPYEQYF
few	TRBJ2-5	TRBV20-1	.	TGCAGTGCTAGAGAGCGGCTATTCTTAGAGACCCAGTACTTC	CSARERLFLETQYF
few	TRBJ1-1	TRBV4-2	TRBD1	TGTGCCAGCAGCCAAGATTGGGACAGGGGGAACACTGAAGCTTTCTTT	CASSQDWDRGNTEAFF
.	TRBJ2-1	TRBV5-1	.	TGCGCCAGCAGCTTCAGGGCGGGGAACAATGAGCAGTTCTTC	CASSFRAGNNEQFF
many	TRBJ1-5	TRBV7-8	.	TGTGCCAGCAGCTTATCCATCTCAAATCAGCCCCAGCATTTT	CASSLSISNQPQHF
few	TRBJ2-7	TRBV2	TRBD2	TGTGCCAGCAGTGAAAACGGGGGGGAATACTACGAGCAGTACTTC	CASSENGGEYYEQYF
.	TRBJ2-5	TRBV20-1	.	TGCAGTGCTAATGGTCCCGGGGATCGTTGGGAGACCCAGTACTTC	CSANGPGDRWETQYF
many	TRBJ1-5	TRBV6-2/TRBV6-3	.	TGTGCCAGCAGTTACGGCAGCACGTATAGCAATCAGCCCCAGCATTTT	CASSYGSTYSNQPQHF
.	TRBJ2-5	TRBV5-1	.	TGCGCCAGCAGCTTGGGACAGGCGATAGAGACCCAGTACTTC	CASSLGQAIETQYF
.	TRBJ1-2	TRBV24-1	.	TGTGCCACCAGTGAACCGACAGGAGAAGGCTACACCTTC	CATSEPTGEGYTF
few	TRBJ1-2	TRBV5-1	TRBD1	TGCGCCAGCAGCGCGGGCGGGACAGCAGCTAACTATGGCTACACCTTC	CASSAGGTAANYGYTF
many	TRBJ2-1	TRBV10-3	.	TGTGCCATCAGTGACAAGGGGTCCTACAATGAGCAGTTCTTC	CAISDKGSYNEQFF